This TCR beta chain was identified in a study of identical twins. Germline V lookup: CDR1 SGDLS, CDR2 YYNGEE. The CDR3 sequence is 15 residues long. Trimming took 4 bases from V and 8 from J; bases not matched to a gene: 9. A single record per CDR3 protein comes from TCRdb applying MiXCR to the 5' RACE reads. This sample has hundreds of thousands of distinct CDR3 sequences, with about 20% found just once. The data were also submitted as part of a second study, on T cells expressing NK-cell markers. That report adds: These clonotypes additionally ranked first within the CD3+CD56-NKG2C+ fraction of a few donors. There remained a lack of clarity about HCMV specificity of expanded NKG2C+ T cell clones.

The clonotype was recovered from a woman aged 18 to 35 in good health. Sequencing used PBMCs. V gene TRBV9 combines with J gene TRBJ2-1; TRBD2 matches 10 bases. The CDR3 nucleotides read TGTGCCAGCAGCTCAGCGGGGGGGTCTGTAGATGAGCAGTTCTTC. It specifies CASSSAGGSVDEQFF. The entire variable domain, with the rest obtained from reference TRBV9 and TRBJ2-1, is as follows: DSGVTQTPKHLITATGQRVTLRCSPRSGDLSVYWYQQSLDQGLQFLIQYYNGEERAKGNILERFSAQQFPDLHSELNLSSLELGDSALYFCASSSAGGSVDEQFFGPGTRLTVL.